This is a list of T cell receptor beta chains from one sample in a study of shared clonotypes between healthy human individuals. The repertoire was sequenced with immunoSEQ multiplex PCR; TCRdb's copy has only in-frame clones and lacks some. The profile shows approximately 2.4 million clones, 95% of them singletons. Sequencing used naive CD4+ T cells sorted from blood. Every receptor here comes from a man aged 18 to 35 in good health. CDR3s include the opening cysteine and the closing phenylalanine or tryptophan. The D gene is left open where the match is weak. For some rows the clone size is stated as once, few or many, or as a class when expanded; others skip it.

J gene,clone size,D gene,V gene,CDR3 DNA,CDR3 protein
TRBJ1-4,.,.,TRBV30,TGTGCCTGCTTGGGACAATCCAACGAAAAACTGTTTTTT,CACLGQSNEKLFF
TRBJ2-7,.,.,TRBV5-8,TGTGCCAGCAGCCCGGGAACCTGGAGCTACGAGCAGTACTTC,CASSPGTWSYEQYF
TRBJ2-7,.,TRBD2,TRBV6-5,TGTGCCAGCAGTCGCCGGGAGCGGGGGAACGAGCAGTACTTC,CASSRRERGNEQYF
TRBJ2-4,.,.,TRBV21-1,TGTGCCAGCAGCTTACGATTCAGGGGCCTACACATTCAGTACTTC,CASSLRFRGLHIQYF
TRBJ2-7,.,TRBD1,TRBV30,TGTGCCTGGAGTGCGGGACAGGGCCCCTACGAGCAGTACTTC,CAWSAGQGPYEQYF
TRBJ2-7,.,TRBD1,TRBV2,TGTGCCAGCCGGACAGGGTATAGCTACGAGCAGTACTTC,CASRTGYSYEQYF
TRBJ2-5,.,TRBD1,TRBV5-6,TGTGCCAGCAGCTTGGCGGGAAAGGGGGCGCAGGAGACCCAGTACTTC,CASSLAGKGAQETQYF
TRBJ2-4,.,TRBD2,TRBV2,TGTGCCAGCAGGGGGACTAGCGGGAGCCAAAACATTCAGTACTTC,CASRGTSGSQNIQYF
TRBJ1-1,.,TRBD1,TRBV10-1,TGCGCCAGCAGTGCGGACAGGGTCACTGAAGCTTTCTTT,CASSADRVTEAFF
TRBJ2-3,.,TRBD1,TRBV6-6,TGTGCCAGCAGATACAGGGGCTTCACAGATACGCAGTATTTT,CASRYRGFTDTQYF
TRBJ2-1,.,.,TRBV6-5,TGTGCCAGCATCCGGGGGACGGTATACAATGAGCAGTTCTTC,CASIRGTVYNEQFF
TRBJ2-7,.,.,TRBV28,TGTGCCAGCAGTTCAGGGGCCCCTCTAGGGCAGTACTTC,CASSSGAPLGQYF
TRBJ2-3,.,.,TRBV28,TGTGCCAGCAGTTTATTACCGGGGGACACAGATACGCAGTATTTT,CASSLLPGDTDTQYF
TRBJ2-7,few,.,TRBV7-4,TGTGCCAGCAGCTTCCCGGGCGACAGGTGCCCCTACGAGCAGTACTTC,CASSFPGDRCPYEQYF
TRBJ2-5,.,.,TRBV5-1,TGCGCCAGCAGCTTGGAATCGCCGTACCAAGAGACCCAGTACTTC,CASSLESPYQETQYF
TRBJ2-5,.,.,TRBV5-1,TGCGCCAGCAGTTTTGGGTCCCAAGAGACCCAGTACTTC,CASSFGSQETQYF
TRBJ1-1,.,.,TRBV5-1,TGCGCCAGCAGCGATGAAGGACACTCGAACACTGAAGCTTTCTTT,CASSDEGHSNTEAFF
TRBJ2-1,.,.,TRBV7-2,TGTGCCAGCAGCGTATTAGGGGGGTCCTACAATGAGCAGTTCTTC,CASSVLGGSYNEQFF
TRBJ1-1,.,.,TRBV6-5,TGTGCCAGCAGCTCTCTCGTCGGGAACACTGAAGCTTTCTTT,CASSSLVGNTEAFF
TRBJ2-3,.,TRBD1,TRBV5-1,TGCGCCAGCAGCTTGGTACAGGGGGCAGGCACAGATACGCAGTATTTT,CASSLVQGAGTDTQYF
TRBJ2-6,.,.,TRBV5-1,TGCGCCAGCAGCTCCTCCCGGGTGGAGGCTTTCGTCTCTGGGGCCAACGTCCTGACTTTC,CASSSSRVEAFVSGANVLTF
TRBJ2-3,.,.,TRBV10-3,TGTGCCATCAGACAAGATCAGAGCACAGATACGCAGTATTTT,CAIRQDQSTDTQYF
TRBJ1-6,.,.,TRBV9,TGTGCCAGCAGCGTAGTAGGGGATTCACCCCTCCACTTT,CASSVVGDSPLHF
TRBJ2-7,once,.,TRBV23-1,TGCGCCAGCAGTCAATCGCTGGGTTGCGAGCAGTACTTC,CASSQSLGCEQYF
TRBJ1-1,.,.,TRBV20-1,TGCAGTGCTTCCCAGGCTGAAGCTTTCTTT,CSASQAEAFF
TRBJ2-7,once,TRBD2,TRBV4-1,TGCGCCAGCAGCCAAGTCAGGTTGAGCGGGAGAGGCTACGAGCAGTACTTC,CASSQVRLSGRGYEQYF
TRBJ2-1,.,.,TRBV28,TGTGCCAGCAGCTCTCCATTGGGCAGGGTAGGTTCAAATGAGCAGTTCTTC,CASSSPLGRVGSNEQFF
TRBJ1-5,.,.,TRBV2,TGTGCCAGCAGTGAAGCGGAGGGATATAGCAATCAGCCCCAGCATTTT,CASSEAEGYSNQPQHF
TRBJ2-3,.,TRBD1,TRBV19,TGTGCCAGTAGTATAGGGACAGGGCTTTCCACAGATACGCAGTATTTT,CASSIGTGLSTDTQYF
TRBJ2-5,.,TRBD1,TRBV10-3,TGTGCCATCAGCGGGACAGGAGAGACCCAGTACTTC,CAISGTGETQYF
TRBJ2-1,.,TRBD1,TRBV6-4,TGTGCCAGCAGTGACTTCCACAGGGGGGCCGGGGAGCAGTTCTTC,CASSDFHRGAGEQFF
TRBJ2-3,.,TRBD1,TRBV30,TGTGCCTGGAGTGGAGGACAGGGGGCAGATACGCAGTATTTT,CAWSGGQGADTQYF
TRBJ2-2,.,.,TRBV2,TGTGCCAGCGGTTTAATAGCGAACACCGGGGAGCTGTTTTTT,CASGLIANTGELFF
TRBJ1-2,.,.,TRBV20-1,TGCAGTGCTAGTGAAGGGAACGGCTACACCTTC,CSASEGNGYTF
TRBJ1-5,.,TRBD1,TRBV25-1,TGTGCCAGCGGGGACAGGGTGGGCCAGCCCCAGCATTTT,CASGDRVGQPQHF
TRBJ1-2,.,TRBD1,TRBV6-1,TGTGCCAGCAGAGAGACAGGGGGAAACTATGGCTACACCTTC,CASRETGGNYGYTF
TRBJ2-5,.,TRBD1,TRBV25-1,TGTGCCAGCAGTGACACCACCGGGACAGCCCTAGAGACCCAGTACTTC,CASSDTTGTALETQYF
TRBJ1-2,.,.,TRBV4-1,TGCGCCAGCAGCCAAGGGGGGAACTATGGCTACACCTTC,CASSQGGNYGYTF
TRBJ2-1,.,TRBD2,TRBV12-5,TGTGCTAGTGGTCTCCGACTAGCGGGGGGCTACAATGAGCAGTTCTTC,CASGLRLAGGYNEQFF
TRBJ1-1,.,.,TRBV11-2,TGTGCCAGCAGCTTAGGGTCGGGGACCACTGAAGCTTTCTTT,CASSLGSGTTEAFF
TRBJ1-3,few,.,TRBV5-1,TGCGCCAGCAGCTTGTGGAGTAACGGAAACACCATATATTTT,CASSLWSNGNTIYF
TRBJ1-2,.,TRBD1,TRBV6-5,TGTGCCAGCAGTCGGGACAGTAACTATGGCTACACCTTC,CASSRDSNYGYTF
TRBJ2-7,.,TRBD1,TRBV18,TGTGCCAGCTCACCGGGGACAGGTTTCGAGCAGTACTTC,CASSPGTGFEQYF
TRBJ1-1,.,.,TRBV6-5,TGTGCCAGCAATCAGGGTGGTGAAGCTTTCTTT,CASNQGGEAFF
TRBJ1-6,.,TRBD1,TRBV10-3,TGTGCCATCAGTGAGAGGGACAGGGGATGGGATTCACCCCTCCACTTT,CAISERDRGWDSPLHF
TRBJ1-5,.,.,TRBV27,TGTGCCAGCAGTTTACAGGGCAGCAATCAGCCCCAGCATTTT,CASSLQGSNQPQHF
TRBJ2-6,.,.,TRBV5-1,TGCGCCAGCAGCTTGGTTACAACTGGGGCCAACGTCCTGACTTTC,CASSLVTTGANVLTF
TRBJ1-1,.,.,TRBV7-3,TGTGCCAGCAGCTTAACAGGGGGGAATACTGAAGCTTTCTTT,CASSLTGGNTEAFF
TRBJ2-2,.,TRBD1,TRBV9,TGTGCCAGCAGAACGGGGCAGGGGGACACCGGGGAGCTGTTTTTT,CASRTGQGDTGELFF
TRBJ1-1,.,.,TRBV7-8,TGTGCCAGCAACCTGAGGGCGGGGCCGATGAACACTGAAGCTTTCTTT,CASNLRAGPMNTEAFF
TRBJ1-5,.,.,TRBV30,TGTGCCTGGAGTGCTACAATAGGGCAGCCCCAGCATTTT,CAWSATIGQPQHF
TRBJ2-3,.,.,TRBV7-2,TGTGCCAGCAGCAAGGGTGGTGGGGGTAGCACAGATACGCAGTATTTT,CASSKGGGGSTDTQYF
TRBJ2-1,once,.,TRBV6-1,TGTGCCAGCAGCTCCCGGGACTACAATGAGCAGTTCTTC,CASSSRDYNEQFF
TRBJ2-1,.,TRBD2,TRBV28,TGTGCCAGCCAGCGTAGCGGGGGAAGTTACAATGAGCAGTTCTTC,CASQRSGGSYNEQFF
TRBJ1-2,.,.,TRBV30,TGTGCCTGGGAGGAACCGGGACTAAACTATGGCTACACCTTC,CAWEEPGLNYGYTF
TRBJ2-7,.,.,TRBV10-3,TGTGCCATCAGTGAGGGGGCCTCAGCCACCTACGAGCAGTACTTC,CAISEGASATYEQYF
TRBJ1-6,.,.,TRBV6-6,TGTGCCAGCAGTTCACCCCGCGATAATTCACCCCTCCACTTT,CASSSPRDNSPLHF
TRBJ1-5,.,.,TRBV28,TGTGCCAGCAGTTTAACGGTTAGCAATCAGCCCCAGCATTTT,CASSLTVSNQPQHF
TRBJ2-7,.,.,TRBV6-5,TGTGCCAGCAGTTTACGTTCCAACGCTAAGTACGAGCAGTACTTC,CASSLRSNAKYEQYF
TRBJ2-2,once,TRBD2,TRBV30,TGTGCCTGGACTAGCGGGAACACCGGGGAGCTGTTTTTT,CAWTSGNTGELFF